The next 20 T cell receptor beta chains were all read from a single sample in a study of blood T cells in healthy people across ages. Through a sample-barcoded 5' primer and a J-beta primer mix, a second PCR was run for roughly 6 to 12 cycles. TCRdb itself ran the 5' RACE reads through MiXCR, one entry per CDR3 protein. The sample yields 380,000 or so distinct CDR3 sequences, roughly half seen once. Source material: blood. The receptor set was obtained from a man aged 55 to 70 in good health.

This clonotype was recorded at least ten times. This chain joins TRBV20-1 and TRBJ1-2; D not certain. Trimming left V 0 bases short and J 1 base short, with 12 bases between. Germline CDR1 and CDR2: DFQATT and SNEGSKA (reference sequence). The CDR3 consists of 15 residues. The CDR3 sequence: CSARDRTEGNYGYTF. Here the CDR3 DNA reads TGCAGTGCTAGAGATCGTACCGAGGGTAACTATGGCTACACCTTC.

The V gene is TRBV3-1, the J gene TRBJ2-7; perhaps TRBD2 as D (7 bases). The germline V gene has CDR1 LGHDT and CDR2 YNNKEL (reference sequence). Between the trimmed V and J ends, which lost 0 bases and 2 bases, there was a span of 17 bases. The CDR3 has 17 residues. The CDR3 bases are TGTGCCAGCAGCCAAGATCTTGTAAGGGGGGGTCCCTACGAGCAGTACTTC. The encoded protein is CASSQDLVRGGPYEQYF.

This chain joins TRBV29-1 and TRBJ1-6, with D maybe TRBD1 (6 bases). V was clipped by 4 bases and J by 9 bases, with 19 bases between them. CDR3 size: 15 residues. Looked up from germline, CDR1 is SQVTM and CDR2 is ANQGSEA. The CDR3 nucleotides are TGCAGCGTTGCCTGGGACAACTCCGTTGGTTCACCCCTCCACTTT. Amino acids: CSVAWDNSVGSPLHF.

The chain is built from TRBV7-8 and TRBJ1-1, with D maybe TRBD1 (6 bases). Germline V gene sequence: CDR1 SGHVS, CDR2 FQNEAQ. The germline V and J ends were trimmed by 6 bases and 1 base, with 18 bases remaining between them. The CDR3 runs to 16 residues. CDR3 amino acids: CASSPVTGNTNTEAFF. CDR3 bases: TGTGCCAGCAGTCCTGTGACAGGAAACACGAACACTGAAGCTTTCTTT.

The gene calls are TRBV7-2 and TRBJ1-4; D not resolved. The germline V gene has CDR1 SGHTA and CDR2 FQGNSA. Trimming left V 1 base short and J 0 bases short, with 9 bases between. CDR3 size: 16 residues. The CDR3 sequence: CASSLVLGSTNEKLFF. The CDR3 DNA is TGTGCCAGCAGCTTAGTATTAGGGTCAACTAATGAAAAACTGTTTTTT.

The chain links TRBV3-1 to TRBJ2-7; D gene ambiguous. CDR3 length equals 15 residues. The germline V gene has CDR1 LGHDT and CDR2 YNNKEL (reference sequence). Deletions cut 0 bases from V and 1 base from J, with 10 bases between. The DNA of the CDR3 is TGTGCCAGCAGCCAAGATCGGTTCCTTTCCTACGAGCAGTACTTC. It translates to CASSQDRFLSYEQYF.

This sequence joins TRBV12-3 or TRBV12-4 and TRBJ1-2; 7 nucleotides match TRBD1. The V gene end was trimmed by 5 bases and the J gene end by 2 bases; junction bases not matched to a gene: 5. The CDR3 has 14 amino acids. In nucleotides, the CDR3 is TGTGCCAGCAGTCACCTGACAGGGAACTATGGCTACACCTTC. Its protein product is CASSHLTGNYGYTF.

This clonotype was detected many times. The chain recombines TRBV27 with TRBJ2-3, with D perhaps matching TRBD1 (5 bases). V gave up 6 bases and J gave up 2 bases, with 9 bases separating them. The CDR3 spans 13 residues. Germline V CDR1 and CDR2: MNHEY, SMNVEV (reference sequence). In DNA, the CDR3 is TGTGCCAGCAGACGGACACACACAGATACGCAGTATTTT. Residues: CASRRTHTDTQYF.

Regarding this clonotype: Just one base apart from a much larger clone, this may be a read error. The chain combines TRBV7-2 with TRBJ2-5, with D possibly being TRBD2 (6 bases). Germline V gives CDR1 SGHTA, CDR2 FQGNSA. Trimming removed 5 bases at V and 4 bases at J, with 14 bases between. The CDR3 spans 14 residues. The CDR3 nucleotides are TGTGCCAGCAGCCCAAGACTAGTCTTAGAGACCCAGTACTTC. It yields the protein CASSPRLVLETQYF. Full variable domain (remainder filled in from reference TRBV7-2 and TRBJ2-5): GAGVSQSPSNKVTEKGKDVELRCDPISGHTALYWYRQSLGQGLEFLIYFQGNSAPDKSGLPSDRFSAERTGGSVSTLTIQRTQQEDSAVYLCASSPRLVLETQYFGPGTRLLVL.

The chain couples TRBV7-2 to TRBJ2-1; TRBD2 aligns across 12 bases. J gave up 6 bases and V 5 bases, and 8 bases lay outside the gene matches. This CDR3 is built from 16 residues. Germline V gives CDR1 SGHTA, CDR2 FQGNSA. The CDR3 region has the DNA TGTGCCAGCAGCCTACAGACTAGCGGGAGTTTCAATGAGCAGTTCTTC. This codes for CASSLQTSGSFNEQFF.

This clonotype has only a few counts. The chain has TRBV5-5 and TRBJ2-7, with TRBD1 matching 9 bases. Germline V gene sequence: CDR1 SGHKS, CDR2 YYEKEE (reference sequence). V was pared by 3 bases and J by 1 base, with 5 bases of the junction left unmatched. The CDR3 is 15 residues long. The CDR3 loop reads CASSSQGTGSYEQYF. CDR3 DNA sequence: TGTGCCAGCAGCTCGCAAGGGACAGGGTCCTACGAGCAGTACTTC.

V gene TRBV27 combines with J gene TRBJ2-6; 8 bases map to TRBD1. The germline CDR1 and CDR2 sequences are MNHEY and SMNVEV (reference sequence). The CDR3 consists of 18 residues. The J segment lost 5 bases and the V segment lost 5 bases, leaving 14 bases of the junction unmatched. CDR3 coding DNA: TGTGCCAGCAGTATGACAGGGGTCCGCTTTTCGAGGGCCAACGTCCTGACTTTC. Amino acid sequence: CASSMTGVRFSRANVLTF.

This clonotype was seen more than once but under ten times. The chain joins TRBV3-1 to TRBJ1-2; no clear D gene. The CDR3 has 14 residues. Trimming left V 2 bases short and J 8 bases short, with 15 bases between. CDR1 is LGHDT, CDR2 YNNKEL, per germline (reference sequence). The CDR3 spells CASSQRNTRGGYTF. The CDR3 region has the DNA TGTGCCAGCAGCCAACGGAACACCCGTGGAGGCTACACCTTC.

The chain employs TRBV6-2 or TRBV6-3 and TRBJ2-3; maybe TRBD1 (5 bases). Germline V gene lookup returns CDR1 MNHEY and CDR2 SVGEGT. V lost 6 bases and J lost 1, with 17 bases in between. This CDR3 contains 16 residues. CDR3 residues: CASSLGHDIRTDTQYF. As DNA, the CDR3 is TGTGCCAGCAGCCTCGGACACGACATACGCACAGATACGCAGTATTTT.

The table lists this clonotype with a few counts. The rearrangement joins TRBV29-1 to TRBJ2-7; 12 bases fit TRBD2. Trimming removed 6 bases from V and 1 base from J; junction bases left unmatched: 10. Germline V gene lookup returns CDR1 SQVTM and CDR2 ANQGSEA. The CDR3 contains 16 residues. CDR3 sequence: CSVAQTSGSISYEQYF. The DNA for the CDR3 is TGCAGCGTCGCCCAGACTAGCGGGAGTATATCCTACGAGCAGTACTTC.

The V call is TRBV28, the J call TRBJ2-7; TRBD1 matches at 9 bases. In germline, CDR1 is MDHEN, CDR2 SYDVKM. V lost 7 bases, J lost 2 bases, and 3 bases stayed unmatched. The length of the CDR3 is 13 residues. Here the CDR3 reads CASTGQGPYEQYF. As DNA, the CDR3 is TGTGCCAGCACGGGACAGGGACCCTACGAGCAGTACTTC.

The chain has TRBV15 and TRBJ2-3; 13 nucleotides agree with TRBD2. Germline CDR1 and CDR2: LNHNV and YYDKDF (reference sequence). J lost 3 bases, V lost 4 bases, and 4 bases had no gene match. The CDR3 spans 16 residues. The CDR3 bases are TGTGCCACCAGCACTGGGACTAGCGGGACGACAGATACGCAGTATTTT. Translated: CATSTGTSGTTDTQYF.

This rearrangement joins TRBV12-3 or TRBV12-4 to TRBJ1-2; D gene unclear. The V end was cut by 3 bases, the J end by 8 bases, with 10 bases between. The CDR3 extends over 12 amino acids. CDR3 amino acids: CASSFGHLGYTF. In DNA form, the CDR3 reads TGTGCCAGCAGTTTTGGGCATCTGGGCTACACCTTC.

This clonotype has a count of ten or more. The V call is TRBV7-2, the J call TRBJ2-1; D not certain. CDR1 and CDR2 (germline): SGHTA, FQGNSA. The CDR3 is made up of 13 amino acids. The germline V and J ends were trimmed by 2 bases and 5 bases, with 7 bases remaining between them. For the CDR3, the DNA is TGTGCCAGCAGCTTAAGTTACCACAATGAGCAGTTCTTC. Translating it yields CASSLSYHNEQFF. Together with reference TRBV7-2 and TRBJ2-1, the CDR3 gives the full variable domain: GAGVSQSPSNKVTEKGKDVELRCDPISGHTALYWYRQSLGQGLEFLIYFQGNSAPDKSGLPSDRFSAERTGGSVSTLTIQRTQQEDSAVYLCASSLSYHNEQFFGPGTRLTVL.

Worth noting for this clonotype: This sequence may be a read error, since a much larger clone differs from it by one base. CDR3 amino acids: CASGGQVKGTQYF. The CDR3 coding sequence is TGTGCCAGTGGAGGACAGGTGAAAGGGACCCAGTACTTC. The V and J genes are TRBV7-6 and TRBJ2-5; 7 bases match TRBD1. The V segment lost 9 bases and the J segment 7 bases; nucleotides outside the gene matches: 11. This CDR3 spans 13 amino acids. The germline gives CDR1 SGHVS, CDR2 FNYEAQ.